These T cell receptor beta chains were read from a single sample in a study of blood T cell repertoires in COVID-19. Sequencing used immunoSEQ multiplex PCR; TCRdb keeps in-frame clones, though not all of them. Of 390,000 or so clones listed, 70% to 90% are singletons. Material for sequencing was peripheral blood. These receptors all stem from a woman aged 25 to 39 with COVID-19, enrolled during active disease. Both conserved end residues are part of each CDR3. Part of the rows lack a size; the others show once, few, many or a class for expanded clones.

V,size,CDR3
TRBV18,.,CASSLGTGDLNEQFF
TRBV9,.,CASSVATLGREDSNEQFF
TRBV5-6,.,CASSLSGMYTIYF
TRBV9,.,CASSGAGVATDTQYF
TRBV15,.,CATSRAGLSDQKQHF
TRBV24-1,.,CATSEPYRDGYTF
TRBV29-1,.,CSVPFKASTDTQYF
TRBV6-5,once,CASSSPGTHGYTF
TRBV5-1,.,CASSLDLAGGGDTQYF
TRBV6-5,.,CASNGRTSTDTQYF
TRBV19,.,CASSDSGDEAFF
TRBV7-8,.,CASSLATSSHEQFF
TRBV27,.,CASSLSGTGTPLHNSPLHF
TRBV9,.,CASSVASLSTDTQYF
TRBV7-2,once,CASSLPDRPGGYTF
TRBV2,.,CASITEDRGGTEAFF
TRBV18,.,CASSQGQGVTDTQYF
TRBV5-4,once,CASSYGQGGNIQYF
TRBV5-8,.,CASSLVGTSGGAGEQFF
TRBV10-3,.,CATSAREDTEAFF
TRBV28,.,CASSLSQATNEKLFF
TRBV7-2,.,CASSLARLAGGTDTQYF
TRBV6-5,once,CASSSATKGRNEQFF
TRBV24-1,.,CATKGSGGANNEQFF
TRBV10-3,once,CAIRAGTESYEQYF
TRBV10-3,.,CAISDRNTGELFF
TRBV11-2,.,CASSLEVQDTEAFF
TRBV6-5,.,CASSNTGIRETQYF
TRBV19,.,CASSPGELAGDTQYF
TRBV5-1,.,CASSFRDRDTDTQYF
TRBV28,.,CASTAGNYGYTF
TRBV12-3/TRBV12-4,.,CASRATGETQYF
TRBV28,once,CASSRYRDDQPQHF
TRBV3-1/TRBV3-2,.,CASSQYRVEQFF
TRBV5-5,.,CASSSGRGDVASGELFF
TRBV10-3,.,CAISGPPRAGTEAFF
TRBV7-6,.,CASSLVGADTDTQYF